This T cell receptor beta chain was profiled in a study of blood T cell repertoires in COVID-19. The V end lost 4 bases, the J end lost 9 bases, and 16 bases lay between the germline ends. There are 13 residues in the CDR3. Only in-frame clones appear in the TCRdb table, and some are missing; sequencing was by immunoSEQ multiplex PCR. The sample has just over 95,000 clones, about 80% seen once. Sequencing was performed on peripheral blood. This TCR was sampled from a man in his 60s with acute or convalescent COVID-19. The chain has TRBV12-3 or TRBV12-4 and TRBJ2-7, with D perhaps matching TRBD2 (7 bases). CDR3 nucleotide sequence: TGTGCCAGCAGTTCGGGGGGCAGTCTAGGGCAGTACGTC. Translated: CASSSGGSLGQYV.